These T cell receptor beta chains were read from a single sample in a study of regulatory T cells in long-lasting Graves disease. Each CDR3 protein is one row after TCRdb ran MiXCR on the multiplex PCR reads. The table lists hundreds of thousands of distinct CDR3 sequences, under 20% of them singletons, with around 18% in the top ten. A further study also used this sample, focusing on T cells in Graves' hyperthyroidism and ophthalmopathy.

The specimen comprised peripheral blood mononuclear cells (PBMCs), sampled at new diagnosis, from a patient treated with antithyroid drugs. The receptors were gathered from a woman between 25 and 40 years old with Graves disease. CDR3s include the opening cysteine and the closing phenylalanine or tryptophan. D genes are given only for firm matches. The size entry is marked missing in some rows and otherwise reads once, few, many or a size class.

j_gene | abundance | d_gene | v_gene | len | CDR3nt | CDR3aa
TRBJ1-1 | many | - | TRBV3-1 | 14 | TGTGCCAGCAGCCAAGTTTTCGTGGGTACTGAAGCTTTCTTT | CASSQVFVGTEAFF
TRBJ2-1 | many | TRBD2 | TRBV11-1 | 19 | TGTGCCAGCAGCGGATGGGCACGGGGGGTCCAGAGCTCCTACAATGAGCAGTTCTTC | CASSGWARGVQSSYNEQFF
TRBJ1-2 | - | - | TRBV7-9 | 13 | TGTGCCAGCAGCCCCCTCAGGGGAGTTGGCTACACCTTC | CASSPLRGVGYTF
TRBJ2-1 | few | - | TRBV20-1 | 14 | TGCAGTGCTAACGGAGAAGTGACCTACAATGAGCAGTTCTTC | CSANGEVTYNEQFF
TRBJ1-5 | many | - | TRBV7-2 | 16 | TGTGCCAGCAGCTTACTGGATGCGGGGGGCGGCGGGCCCCAGCATTTT | CASSLLDAGGGGPQHF
TRBJ2-1 | few | TRBD2 | TRBV24-1 | 17 | TGTGCCACCAGTGACCCCGGGACTAGCGGGAGAGTAAATGAGCAGTTCTTC | CATSDPGTSGRVNEQFF
TRBJ2-3 | many | TRBD2 | TRBV28 | 15 | TGTGCCAGCAGTCCAGCCCTAGCGGGAACAGATACGCAGTATTTT | CASSPALAGTDTQYF
TRBJ2-7 | few | TRBD2 | TRBV6-2/TRBV6-3 | 16 | TGTGCCAGCAGTTACCCTGAGGGCGGGAGCTCCTACGAGCAGTACTTC | CASSYPEGGSSYEQYF
TRBJ1-1 | many | - | TRBV18 | 13 | TGTGCCAGCTCACCATCGTCTGGAATTGAAGCTTTCTTT | CASSPSSGIEAFF
TRBJ2-5 | many | TRBD1 | TRBV20-1 | 12 | TGCAGTGCTCAGGACAGGGGAGAGACCCAGTACTTC | CSAQDRGETQYF
TRBJ2-4 | - | - | TRBV2 | 16 | TGTGCCAGCAGTGATAGGGGAAGACTAGCCAAAAACATTCAGTACTTC | CASSDRGRLAKNIQYF
TRBJ1-4 | many | - | TRBV20-1 | 13 | TGCAGTGCCAGGATTACGACTAATGAAAAACTGTTTTTT | CSARITTNEKLFF
TRBJ2-5 | many | TRBD1 | TRBV7-2 | 13 | TGTGCCAGCACTTGGACAGGGCCAGAGACCCAGTACTTC | CASTWTGPETQYF
TRBJ2-7 | - | TRBD2 | TRBV15 | 15 | TGTGCCACCAGCAGAGAGGGAGCGGGGGCCTACGAGCAGTACTTC | CATSREGAGAYEQYF
TRBJ2-5 | many | - | TRBV28 | 13 | TGTGCCAGCAGCCTTACAAGAGTAGAGACCCAGTACTTC | CASSLTRVETQYF
TRBJ1-1 | - | - | TRBV5-6 | 15 | TGTGCCAGCAGCTCCGGACATCTTACGAACACTGAAGCTTTCTTT | CASSSGHLTNTEAFF
TRBJ1-3 | - | - | TRBV20-1 | 14 | TGCAGTGCTCCGGACATCGCCTCTGGAAACACCATATATTTT | CSAPDIASGNTIYF
TRBJ2-7 | few | TRBD2 | TRBV12-3/TRBV12-4 | 18 | TGTGCCAGCAGTTTAATTCAAGAGACTAGCGGGAGACCCTACGAGCAGTACTTC | CASSLIQETSGRPYEQYF
TRBJ1-2 | many | - | TRBV12-3/TRBV12-4 | 10 | TGTGCCAGCAGTTTAAATGGCTACACCTTC | CASSLNGYTF
TRBJ2-1 | many | TRBD1 | TRBV12-3/TRBV12-4 | 15 | TGTGCCAGCAGTTACCGGGACAGGGGGCGGAATGAGCAGTTCTTC | CASSYRDRGRNEQFF
TRBJ1-1 | - | - | TRBV5-6 | 16 | TGTGCCAGCAGCTTACTAGGGGGAGAAGGGAACACTGAAGCTTTCTTT | CASSLLGGEGNTEAFF
TRBJ1-6 | - | - | TRBV28 | 13 | TGTGCCACCCGACACGGATATAATTCACCCCTCCACTTT | CATRHGYNSPLHF
TRBJ1-1 | - | - | TRBV19 | 13 | TGTGCCAGTAGTGTTGGAAGGAACACTGAAGCTCTCTTT | CASSVGRNTEALF
TRBJ1-1 | - | - | TRBV29-1 | 11 | TGCAGCGCCGGGGACTTGGGGAAAGCTTTCTTT | CSAGDLGKAFF